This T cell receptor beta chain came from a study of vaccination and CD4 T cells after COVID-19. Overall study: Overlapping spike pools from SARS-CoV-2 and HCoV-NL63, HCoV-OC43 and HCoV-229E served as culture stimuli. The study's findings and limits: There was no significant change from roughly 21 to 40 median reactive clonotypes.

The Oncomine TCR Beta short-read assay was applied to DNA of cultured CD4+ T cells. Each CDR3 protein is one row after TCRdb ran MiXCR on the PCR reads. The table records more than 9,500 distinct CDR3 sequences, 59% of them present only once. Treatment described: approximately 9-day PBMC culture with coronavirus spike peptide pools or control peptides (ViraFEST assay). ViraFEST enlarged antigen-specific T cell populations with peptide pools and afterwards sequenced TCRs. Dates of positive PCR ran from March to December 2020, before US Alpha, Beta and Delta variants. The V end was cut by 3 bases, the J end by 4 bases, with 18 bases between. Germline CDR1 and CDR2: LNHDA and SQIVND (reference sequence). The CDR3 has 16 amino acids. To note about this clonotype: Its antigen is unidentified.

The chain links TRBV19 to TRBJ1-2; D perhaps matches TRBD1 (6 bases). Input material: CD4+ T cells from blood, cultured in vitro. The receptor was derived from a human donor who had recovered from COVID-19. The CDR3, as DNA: TGTGCCAGTAGTATTGCCAACAGGGTGGACAGCTATGGCTACACCTTC. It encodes CASSIANRVDSYGYTF. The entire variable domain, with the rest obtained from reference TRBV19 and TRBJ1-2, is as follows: DGGITQSPKYLFRKEGQNVTLSCEQNLNHDAMYWYRQDPGQGLRLIYYSQIVNDFQKGDIAEGYSVSREKKESFPLTVTSAQKNPTAFYLCASSIANRVDSYGYTFGSGTRLTVV.